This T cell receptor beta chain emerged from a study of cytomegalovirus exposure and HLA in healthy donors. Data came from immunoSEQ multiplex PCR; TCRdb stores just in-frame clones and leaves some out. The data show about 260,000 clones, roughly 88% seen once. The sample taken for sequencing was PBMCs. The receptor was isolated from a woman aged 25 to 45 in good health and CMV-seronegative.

CDR3 sequence: CASSQGGAEAFF. The CDR3 region has the DNA TGTGCCAGCAGCCAAGGGGGGGCAGAAGCTTTCTTT. J is TRBJ1-1 and V is TRBV14; weak D call: TRBD1 (6 bases). In germline, CDR1 is SGHDN, CDR2 FVKESK. CDR3 length: 12 amino acids. V lost 1 base, J lost 8 bases, and 8 bases lay in between.